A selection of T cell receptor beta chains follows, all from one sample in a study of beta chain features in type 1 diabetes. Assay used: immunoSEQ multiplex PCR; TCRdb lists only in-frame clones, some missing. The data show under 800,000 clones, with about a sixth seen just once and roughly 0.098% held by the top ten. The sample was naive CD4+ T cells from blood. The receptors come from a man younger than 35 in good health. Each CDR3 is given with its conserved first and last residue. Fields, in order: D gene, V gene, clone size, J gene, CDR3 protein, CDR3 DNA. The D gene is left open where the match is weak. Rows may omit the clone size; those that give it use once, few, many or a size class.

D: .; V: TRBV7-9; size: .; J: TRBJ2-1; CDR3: CASSFGSGHNEQFF; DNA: TGTGCCAGCAGCTTCGGTAGCGGCCACAATGAGCAGTTCTTC
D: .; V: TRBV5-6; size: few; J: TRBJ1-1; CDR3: CASSLEGGRRNTEAFF; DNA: TGTGCCAGCAGCTTGGAGGGGGGCCGAAGGAACACTGAAGCTTTCTTT
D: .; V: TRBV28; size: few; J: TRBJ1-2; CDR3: CASSYRDRYGYTF; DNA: TGTGCCAGCAGTTACCGGGACCGCTATGGCTACACCTTC
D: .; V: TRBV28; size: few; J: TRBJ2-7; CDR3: CATCSAYEQYF; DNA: TGTGCCACCTGCTCCGCCTACGAGCAGTACTTC
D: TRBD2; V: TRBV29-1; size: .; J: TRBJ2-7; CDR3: CSVGPPLREGHEQYF; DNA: TGCAGCGTTGGGCCCCCCTTACGGGAGGGGCACGAGCAGTACTTC
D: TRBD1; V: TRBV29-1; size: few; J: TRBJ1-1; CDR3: CSVGQGMAEAFF; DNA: TGCAGCGTTGGACAGGGGATGGCTGAAGCTTTCTTT
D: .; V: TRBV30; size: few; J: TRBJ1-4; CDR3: CAWSGRPPRTVLLF; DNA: TGTGCCTGGAGTGGAAGGCCGCCCCGAACAGTCTTACTTTTT
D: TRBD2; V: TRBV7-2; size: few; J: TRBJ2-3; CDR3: CASSSPVLAGLDTQYF; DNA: TGTGCCAGCAGCTCGCCTGTACTAGCGGGATTGGATACGCAGTATTTT
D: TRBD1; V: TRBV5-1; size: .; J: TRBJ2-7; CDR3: CASSLERDRPYEQYF; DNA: TGCGCCAGCAGCTTGGAACGGGACAGACCTTACGAGCAGTACTTC
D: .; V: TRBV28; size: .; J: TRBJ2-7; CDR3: CASTKGVGTYEQYF; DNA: TGTGCCAGCACAAAGGGAGTTGGGACCTACGAGCAGTACTTC
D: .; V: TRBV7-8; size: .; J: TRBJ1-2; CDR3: CASSLRIPGGRGYTF; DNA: TGTGCCAGCAGCTTACGCATCCCAGGAGGGCGAGGCTACACCTTC
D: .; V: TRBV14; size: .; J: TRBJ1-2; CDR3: CASSQDRWAGYGYTF; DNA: TGTGCCAGCAGCCAAGATCGGTGGGCCGGCTATGGCTACACCTTC
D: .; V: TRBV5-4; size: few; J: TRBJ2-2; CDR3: CASSLSQGELFF; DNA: TGTGCCAGCAGCTTGTCACAGGGGGAGCTGTTTTTT
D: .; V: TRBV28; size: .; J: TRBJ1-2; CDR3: CASTLRVRGYTF; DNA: TGTGCCAGCACTTTGCGGGTTCGTGGCTACACCTTC
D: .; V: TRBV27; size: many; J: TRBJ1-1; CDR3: CASSLQGGTEAFF; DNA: TGTGCCAGCAGTTTACAGGGAGGCACTGAAGCTTTCTTT
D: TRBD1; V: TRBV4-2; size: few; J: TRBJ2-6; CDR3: CASSQPTGMSSGANVLTF; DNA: TGTGCCAGCAGCCAACCGACAGGGATGAGCTCTGGGGCCAACGTCCTGACTTTC
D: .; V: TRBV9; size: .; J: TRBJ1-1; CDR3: CASSTGDREAFF; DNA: TGTGCCAGCAGCACTGGGGACCGGGAAGCTTTCTTT
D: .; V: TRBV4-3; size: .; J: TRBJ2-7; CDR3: CASSQDDTGSYEQYF; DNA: TGCGCCAGCAGCCAAGATGACACAGGCAGCTACGAGCAGTACTTC
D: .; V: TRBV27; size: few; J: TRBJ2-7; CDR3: CASSYLTGYEQYF; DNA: TGTGCCAGCAGTTACCTTACAGGGTACGAGCAGTACTTC
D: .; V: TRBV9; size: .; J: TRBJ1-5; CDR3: CASSVHSNQPQHF; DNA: TGTGCCAGCAGCGTACATAGCAATCAGCCCCAGCATTTT
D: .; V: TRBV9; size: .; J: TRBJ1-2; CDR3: CASSVAENYGYTF; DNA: TGTGCCAGCAGCGTAGCCGAAAACTATGGCTACACCTTC
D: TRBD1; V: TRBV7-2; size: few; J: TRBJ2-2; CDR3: CASNRQGAGELFF; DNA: TGTGCCAGCAACCGACAGGGGGCCGGGGAGCTGTTTTTT
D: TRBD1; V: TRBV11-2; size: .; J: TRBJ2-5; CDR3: CASSMTGNQETQYF; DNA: TGTGCCAGCAGTATGACAGGGAACCAAGAGACCCAGTACTTC
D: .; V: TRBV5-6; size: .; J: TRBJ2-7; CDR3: CASSLGLSTYEQYF; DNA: TGTGCCAGCAGCTTGGGACTTTCAACCTACGAGCAGTACTTC
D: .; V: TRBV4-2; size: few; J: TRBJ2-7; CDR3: CASSQGQAYEQYF; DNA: TGTGCCAGCAGCCAAGGACAGGCGTACGAGCAGTACTTC
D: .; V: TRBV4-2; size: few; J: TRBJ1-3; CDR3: CASSQGPNSGNTIYF; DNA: TGTGCCAGCAGCCAAGGGCCGAACTCTGGAAACACCATATATTTT
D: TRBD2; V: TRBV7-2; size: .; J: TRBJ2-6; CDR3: CASSLTGTSSGANVLTF; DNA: TGTGCCAGCAGCTTAACAGGGACTAGCTCTGGGGCCAACGTCCTGACTTTC
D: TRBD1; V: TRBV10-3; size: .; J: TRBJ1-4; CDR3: CAISESTGKTNEKLFF; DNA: TGTGCCATCAGTGAGTCGACAGGGAAAACTAATGAAAAACTGTTTTTT
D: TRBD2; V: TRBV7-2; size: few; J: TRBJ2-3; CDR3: CASSLGTSGGGTQYF; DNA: TGTGCCAGCAGCTTAGGGACTAGCGGGGGCGGTACGCAGTATTTT
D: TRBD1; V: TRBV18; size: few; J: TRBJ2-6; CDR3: CASSRTGVGANVLTF; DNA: TGTGCCAGCTCAAGGACAGGGGTAGGGGCCAACGTCCTGACTTTC
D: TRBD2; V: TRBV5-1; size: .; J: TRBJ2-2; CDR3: CASSPFLAGAGELFF; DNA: TGCGCCAGCAGCCCGTTCCTAGCGGGAGCTGGGGAGCTGTTTTTT
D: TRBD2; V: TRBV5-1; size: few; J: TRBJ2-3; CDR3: CASSLTSGATDTQYF; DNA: TGCGCCAGCAGCTTGACCAGCGGGGCCACAGATACGCAGTATTTT
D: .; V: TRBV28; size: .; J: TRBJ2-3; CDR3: CAIERSSTDTQYF; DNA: TGTGCCATCGAGCGGTCTAGCACAGATACGCAGTATTTT
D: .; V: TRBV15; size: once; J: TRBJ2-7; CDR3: CATSRLLEGDEQYF; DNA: TGTGCCACCAGCAGATTACTCGAGGGGGACGAGCAGTACTTC
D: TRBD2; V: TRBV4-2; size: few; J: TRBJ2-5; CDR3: CASSQGLAGAGETQYF; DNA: TGTGCCAGCAGCCAGGGACTAGCGGGAGCGGGGGAGACCCAGTACTTC
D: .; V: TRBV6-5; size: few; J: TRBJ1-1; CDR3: CASSYQSLNTEAFF; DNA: TGTGCCAGCAGTTACCAAAGTTTGAACACTGAAGCTTTCTTT
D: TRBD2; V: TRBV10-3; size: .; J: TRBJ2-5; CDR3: CAISSGTSGPGGTQYF; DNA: TGTGCCATCAGTTCCGGGACTAGCGGTCCAGGGGGGACCCAGTACTTC
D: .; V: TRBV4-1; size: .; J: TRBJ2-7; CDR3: CASSPAAEVSYEQYF; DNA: TGCGCCAGCAGCCCGGCGGCGGAAGTCTCCTACGAGCAGTACTTC
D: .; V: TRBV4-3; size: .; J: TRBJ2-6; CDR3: CASSQEWQGIGGANVLTF; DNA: TGCGCCAGCAGCCAAGAATGGCAGGGAATTGGTGGGGCCAACGTCCTGACTTTC
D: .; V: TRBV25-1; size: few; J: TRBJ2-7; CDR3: CASADSYEQYF; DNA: TGTGCCAGCGCTGACTCTTACGAGCAGTACTTC
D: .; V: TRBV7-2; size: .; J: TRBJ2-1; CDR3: CASRGGSHNEQFF; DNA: TGTGCCAGCAGGGGCGGGTCCCACAATGAGCAGTTCTTC
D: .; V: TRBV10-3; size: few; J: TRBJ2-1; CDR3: CAIRGSAYNEQFF; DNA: TGTGCCATCAGGGGATCGGCGTACAATGAGCAGTTCTTC
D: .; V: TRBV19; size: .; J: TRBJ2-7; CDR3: CASSIGGRDYEQYF; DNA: TGTGCCAGTAGTATAGGTGGCAGAGACTACGAGCAGTACTTC
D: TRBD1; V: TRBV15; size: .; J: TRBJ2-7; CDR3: CATRSRTGGSYEQYF; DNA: TGTGCCACCAGGAGCAGGACAGGGGGGTCCTACGAGCAGTACTTC
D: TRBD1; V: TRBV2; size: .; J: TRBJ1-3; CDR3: CASSSDRGGNTIYF; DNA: TGTGCCAGCAGCTCAGACAGGGGAGGAAACACCATATATTTT
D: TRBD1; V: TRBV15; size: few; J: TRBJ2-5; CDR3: CATSIGTGGGETQYF; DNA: TGTGCCACCAGCATCGGGACAGGGGGCGGGGAGACCCAGTACTTC